This T cell receptor beta chain was sequenced in a study of T cell responses to AZD1222 COVID-19 vaccine. Produced via immunoSEQ multiplex PCR; TCRdb's table is partial and in-frame only. The data show 100,000 to 130,000 clones, about nine tenths seen once. Germline-derived CDR1 and CDR2 are LNHDA and SQIVND (reference sequence). The V segment lost 4 bases and the J segment 0 bases; nucleotides outside the gene matches: 6. This CDR3 comprises 16 residues. The TCR originated in an adult who received the AZD1222 COVID-19 vaccine. The starting material was peripheral blood, obtained 28 days after the second AZD1222 dose. The gene calls are TRBV19 and TRBJ2-5, with 9 bases aligning to TRBD1. This CDR3 is CASSTGTGTYQETQYF. The CDR3 coding sequence is TGTGCCAGTAGTACCGGGACAGGGACGTACCAAGAGACCCAGTACTTC.